These 24 T cell receptor beta chains were all obtained from the same sample, sequenced in a study of cytomegalovirus exposure and HLA in healthy donors. PCR primers comprised 60 Vbeta and 13 Jbeta primers. TCRdb's table, derived via immunoSEQ multiplex PCR, lists solely in-frame clones and lacks some. The sample carries around 190,000 clones, less than 85% recorded once. Material for sequencing was PBMCs. All receptors come from a man aged 30-40 years in good health and CMV-seropositive.

This chain joins TRBV19 and TRBJ2-1; 8 bases line up with TRBD1. Germline lookup yields CDR1 LNHDA and CDR2 SQIVND (reference sequence). The CDR3 loop spans 14 amino acids. With 5 bases clipped from V and 12 bases from J, the junction kept 12 bases outside the gene matches. The CDR3 DNA sequence: TGTGCCAGTAGTTCCTTGGACAGGGCATCCGGGCAGTTCTTC. Encoded protein: CASSSLDRASGQFF.

The gene calls are TRBV4-3 and TRBJ1-2; D may be TRBD1 (5 bases). CDR1 and CDR2 from the germline V gene are LGHNA and YSLEER. The CDR3 spans 14 residues. With 3 bases removed from V and 6 bases from J, the gap between germline ends came to 14 bases. The CDR3 nucleotides read TGCGCCAGCAGCCAGACCTGGGGAGGGGATGGCTACACCTTC. Its protein is CASSQTWGGDGYTF.

CDR3 nucleotides: TGTGCCAGCAGTTTAAGCCGGTCGGGGTCTGGCTACACCTTC. This gives the protein CASSLSRSGSGYTF. The chain has TRBV27 and TRBJ1-2; the D is unclear. CDR3 length: 14 residues. The ends were cut back, 2 bases at V and 7 bases at J, with 14 bases in the middle. Germline values: CDR1 MNHEY, CDR2 SMNVEV (reference sequence).

CDR3: CASSDSWTGDDEQFF. CDR3 sequence (DNA): TGTGCCAGCAGTGACTCGTGGACAGGGGACGATGAGCAGTTCTTC. This sequence joins TRBV6-4 and TRBJ2-1; 9 bases are shared with TRBD1. Germline assignment: CDR1 MRHNA and CDR2 SNTAGT. The CDR3 runs to 15 residues. Germline trimming cut 0 bases from V and 8 bases from J; bases unmatched to any gene: 5.

V and J are TRBV2 and TRBJ2-5; the D gene is possibly TRBD2 (6 bases). TRBJ2-7 explains the end of the DNA better; the J call may be wrong. CDR1 and CDR2 from the germline V gene are SNHLY and FYNNEI. This CDR3 contains 14 residues. CDR3 DNA: TGTGCCAGCAGGGTGGACTATTACTCCTACGAGCAGTACTTC. Its protein product is CASRVDYYSYEQYF.

The chain carries TRBV9 and TRBJ1-2, with D hard to call. The germline V gene has CDR1 SGDLS and CDR2 YYNGEE. There are 15 residues in the CDR3. The germline V and J ends were trimmed by 2 bases and 0 bases, with 11 bases remaining between them. CDR3 DNA: TGTGCCAGCAGCGTTGGGCAGGCTCCTAACTATGGCTACACCTTC. Translated, it gives CASSVGQAPNYGYTF.

For the CDR3, the DNA is TGTGCCAGCAGCCCGGGTGTCACCGGGGAGCTGTTTTTT. This codes for CASSPGVTGELFF. This rearrangement joins TRBV7-6 to TRBJ2-2, with D uncertain. Germline CDR1 and CDR2: SGHVS and FNYEAQ. V gave up 5 bases and J gave up 4 bases, with 8 bases separating them. This CDR3 has 13 residues.

The chain has TRBV7-3 and TRBJ1-1; a weak D match, TRBD1 (5 bases). The germline CDR1 and CDR2 sequences are SGHTA and FQGTGA. The CDR3 totals 14 residues. V lost 5 bases and J lost 0, with 10 bases in between. Here the CDR3 reads CASSPGGMNTEAFF. The CDR3 nucleotides are TGTGCCAGCAGCCCCGGGGGAATGAACACTGAAGCTTTCTTT. Variable domain in full (rest from reference TRBV7-3 and TRBJ1-1): GAGVSQTPSNKVTEKGKYVELRCDPISGHTALYWYRQSLGQGPEFLIYFQGTGAADDSGLPNDRFFAVRPEGSVSTLKIQRTERGDSAVYLCASSPGGMNTEAFFGQGTRLTVV.

This chain connects TRBV5-1 to TRBJ1-2, with D maybe TRBD1 (5 bases). In germline, CDR1 is SGHRS, CDR2 YFSETQ. Trimming removed 3 bases at V and 7 bases at J, with 19 bases between. CDR3 length: 15 amino acids. CDR3 region: CASSYSGGETGGYTF. As DNA, the CDR3 is TGCGCCAGCAGCTACAGCGGGGGGGAGACGGGTGGCTACACCTTC. The complete variable domain, with remaining parts taken from reference TRBV5-1 and TRBJ1-2, reads KAGVTQTPRYLIKTRGQQVTLSCSPISGHRSVSWYQQTPGQGLQFLFEYFSETQRNKGNFPGRFSGRQFSNSRSEMNVSTLELGDSALYLCASSYSGGETGGYTFGSGTRLTVV.

The chain joins TRBV7-2 to TRBJ2-1; D call uncertain. The V end lost 3 bases, the J end lost 3 bases, and 6 bases lay between the germline ends. CDR1 and CDR2 from the germline V gene are SGHTA and FQGNSA. The CDR3 is made up of 13 amino acids. The CDR3 region is CASSFTLYNEQFF. In DNA, the CDR3 is TGTGCCAGCAGCTTTACTCTCTACAATGAGCAGTTCTTC.

The chain joins TRBV6-1 to TRBJ1-2, with a possible D match to TRBD1 (6 bases). The V end lost 7 bases, the J end lost 6 bases, and 9 bases lay between the germline ends. The germline gives CDR1 MNHNS, CDR2 SASEGT. This CDR3 has 11 amino acids. CDR3: CASTTGNGYTF. The DNA of the CDR3 is TGTGCCAGCACAACAGGGAATGGCTACACCTTC.

The chain employs TRBV29-1 and TRBJ2-3; 7 nucleotides agree with TRBD2. The CDR3 runs to 14 residues. Per the germline V gene, CDR1 is SQVTM and CDR2 is ANQGSEA. Trimming removed 2 bases from V and 2 bases from J; junction bases left unmatched: 4. The CDR3, as DNA: TGCAGCGTTGAAAAAACTAGCGTCACAGATACGCAGTATTTT. This gives the protein CSVEKTSVTDTQYF.

This clone was counted a single time. The chain has TRBV15 and TRBJ2-7, with TRBD1 matching 9 bases. In germline, CDR1 is LNHNV, CDR2 YYDKDF (reference sequence). The V and J ends lost 5 bases and 5 bases, in that order; junction bases with no gene match: 7. The CDR3 is 14 residues long. This CDR3 reads CATSWDRAENEQYF. CDR3 coding DNA: TGTGCCACCAGCTGGGACAGGGCCGAAAACGAGCAGTACTTC.

The chain uses TRBV6-5 and TRBJ2-1; 11 bases match TRBD1. Germline loops: CDR1 MNHEY, CDR2 SVGAGI. The CDR3 sequence is 15 residues long. The trim removed 5 bases at V and 3 bases at J, leaving 3 bases unmatched. The CDR3 loop is CASSPDRGLYNEQFF. The CDR3, as DNA: TGTGCCAGCAGTCCGGACAGGGGGCTCTACAATGAGCAGTTCTTC.

This clone was seen a single time. V is TRBV4-3 and J is TRBJ2-7; D not resolved. Trimming took 3 bases from V and 2 from J, leaving 8 bases between them. CDR1 and CDR2 (germline): LGHNA, YSLEER. CDR3 size: 13 residues. In DNA form, the CDR3 reads TGCGCCAGCAGCCAGTACAGAGCCTACGAGCAGTACTTC. Amino acid sequence: CASSQYRAYEQYF.

This clone was counted a few times. V usage is TRBV28 and J usage is TRBJ2-7; TRBD1 matches at 9 bases. V gave up 7 bases and J gave up 0 bases; unmatched junction bases: 7. The germline CDR1 and CDR2 sequences are MDHEN and SYDVKM. The CDR3 covers 15 residues. The CDR3 loop reads CASTSLGQGSYEQYF. The CDR3, as DNA: TGTGCCAGCACCTCGCTGGGACAGGGCTCCTACGAGCAGTACTTC.

This clone was observed a handful of times. The chain joins TRBV7-6 to TRBJ2-7, with D possibly TRBD2 on 5 matching bases. Per the germline V gene, CDR1 is SGHVS and CDR2 is FNYEAQ. This CDR3 is built from 15 residues. V lost 5 bases and J 4 bases, leaving 18 bases between the germline ends. The CDR3 DNA sequence: TGTGCCAGCAGCCCGCCCGAGGGTTTAAGGTACGAGCAGTACTTC. Translation: CASSPPEGLRYEQYF.

The V and J genes are TRBV10-3 and TRBJ1-1, with a tentative D call TRBD1 (6 bases). This CDR3 region has 15 residues. Per germline, CDR1 ENHRY and CDR2 SYGVKD. V was cut by 5 bases and J by 0 bases, with 13 bases left in between. The CDR3 sequence is CAISRQALVNTEAFF. The CDR3 DNA reads as TGTGCCATCAGTAGACAGGCTTTAGTGAACACTGAAGCTTTCTTT.

Concerning this clone: The junction departs from the called germline gene at one end, perhaps through a read error. Other nucleotide sequences from this sample produce the same CDR3. The rearrangement links TRBV30 to TRBJ2-7, with 7 nucleotides matching TRBD1. CDR3 size: 14 residues. Germline V gene lookup returns CDR1 GTSNPN and CDR2 SVGIG (reference sequence). The CDR3, as DNA: TGCGCCTGGAGTGTCTGGACAGGCGGGCGTGGGCAGTACTTC. It yields the protein CAWSVWTGGRGQYF. Drawing the rest from reference TRBV30 and TRBJ2-7, the complete variable domain is SQTIHQWPATLVQPVGSPLSLECTVEGTSNPNLYWYRQAAGRGLQLLFYSVGIGQISSEVPQNLSASRPQDRQFILSSKKLLLSDSGFYLCAWSVWTGGRGQYFGPGTRLTVT.

The chain carries TRBV6-1 and TRBJ1-3, with a tentative D call TRBD1 (5 bases). The CDR3 has 15 amino acids. The germline gives CDR1 MNHNS, CDR2 SASEGT. The ends were cut back, 7 bases at V and 0 bases at J, with 13 bases in the middle. Here the CDR3 DNA reads TGTGCCAGCACTCAGGGATTCATCTCTGGAAACACCATATATTTT. This sequence encodes CASTQGFISGNTIYF.

In its sample, this clone was seen once. A much larger clonotype is one base distant, so this may be a read error. The chain carries TRBV11-2 and TRBJ2-5; 10 positions agree with TRBD1. The J call may be in error: the DNA end matches TRBJ2-7 better. Germline assignment: CDR1 SGHAT and CDR2 FQNNGV. This CDR3 region has 14 residues. CDR3 amino acids: CASSPGTGAYEQYF. For the CDR3, the DNA is TGTGCCAGCAGCCCCGGGACAGGGGCCTACGAGCAGTACTTC.

The CDR3 DNA sequence: TGTGCCAGCAGCTTGGGACTAGCGGGCACCGGGGAGCTGTTTTTT. As protein: CASSLGLAGTGELFF. J is TRBJ2-2 and V is TRBV7-2; 12 bases match TRBD2. Germline V CDR1 and CDR2: SGHTA, FQGNSA. Trimming took 3 bases from V and 4 from J; bases not matched to a gene: 0. This CDR3 is 15 amino acids long.

This chain uses TRBV25-1 with TRBJ2-4; a possible D gene is TRBD2 (6 bases). Germline values: CDR1 MGHDK, CDR2 SYGVNS. Trimming removed 3 bases at V and 15 bases at J, with 21 bases between. The CDR3 contains 14 residues. This chain's CDR3 is CASSEGLSGGGRYF. The CDR3 bases are TGTGCCAGCAGTGAGGGCCTGAGTGGGGGAGGACGGTACTTC. The variable domain in full, with the rest retrieved from reference TRBV25-1 and TRBJ2-4, is EADIYQTPRYLVIGTGKKITLECSQTMGHDKMYWYQQDPGMELHLIHYSYGVNSTEKGDLSSESTVSRIRTEHFPLTLESARPSHTSQYLCASSEGLSGGGRYFGAGTRLSVL.

This clone appeared a single time. The chain recombines TRBV7-9 with TRBJ2-5; TRBD2 is a possible D gene (5 bases). The V end lost 4 bases, the J end lost 4 bases, and 13 bases lay between the germline ends. Germline loops: CDR1 SEHNR, CDR2 FQNEAQ (reference sequence). CDR3 size: 14 residues. The CDR3 reads CASSSDSLGETQYF. In DNA, the CDR3 is TGTGCCAGCAGCTCGGACTCTTTGGGAGAGACCCAGTACTTC. The full variable domain, with the rest looked up from reference TRBV7-9 and TRBJ2-5, is DTGVSQNPRHKITKRGQNVTFRCDPISEHNRLYWYRQTLGQGPEFLTYFQNEAQLEKSRLLSDRFSAERPKGSFSTLEIQRTEQGDSAMYLCASSSDSLGETQYFGPGTRLLVL.